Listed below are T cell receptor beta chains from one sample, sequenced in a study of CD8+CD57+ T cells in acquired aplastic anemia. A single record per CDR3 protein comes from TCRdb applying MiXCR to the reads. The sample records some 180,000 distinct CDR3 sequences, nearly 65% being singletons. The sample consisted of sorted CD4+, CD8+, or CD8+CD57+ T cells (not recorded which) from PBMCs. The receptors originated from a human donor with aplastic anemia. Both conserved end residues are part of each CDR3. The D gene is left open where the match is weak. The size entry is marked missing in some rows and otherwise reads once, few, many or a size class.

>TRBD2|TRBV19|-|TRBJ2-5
TGTGCCAGTAGTATATGGGGCGGGAGGCGGAGTTACGAGACCCAGTACTTC
CASSIWGGRRSYETQYF
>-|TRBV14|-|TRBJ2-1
TGTGCCAGCAGCCAAGAAGGGTCGGGCATCCGGGATGAGCAGTTCTTC
CASSQEGSGIRDEQFF
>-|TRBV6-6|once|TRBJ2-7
TGTGCCAGCAGTTACGAGGGAGGCTACGAGCAGTACTTC
CASSYEGGYEQYF
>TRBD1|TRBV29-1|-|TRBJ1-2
TGCAGCGTGTGGCCCGGGACAGGGGATGGCTACACCTTC
CSVWPGTGDGYTF
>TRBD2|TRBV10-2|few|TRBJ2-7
TGCGCCAGCAGCTCTCTAGCGGGGGGGACCTACGAGCAGTACTTC
CASSSLAGGTYEQYF
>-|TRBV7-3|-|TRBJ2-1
TGTGCCAGCAGCTTAGCGGGTAGAGATGAGCAGTTCTTC
CASSLAGRDEQFF
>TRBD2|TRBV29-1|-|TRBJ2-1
TGCAGCGCCGTTGCGGGAGGGCTCAATGAGCAGTTCTTC
CSAVAGGLNEQFF
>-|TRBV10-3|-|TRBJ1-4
TGTGCCATCAGCATCGACCCGAATGAAAAACTGTTTTTT
CAISIDPNEKLFF
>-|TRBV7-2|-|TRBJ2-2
TGTGCCAGCAGCTTAGCAACGGCCTGGGAGCTGTTTTTT
CASSLATAWELFF
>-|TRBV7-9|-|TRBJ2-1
TGTGCCAGCAGCTTCACGGCCATTGAGCAGTTCTTC
CASSFTAIEQFF
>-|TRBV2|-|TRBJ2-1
TGTGCCACCCAGCGCGCAGAGGGCGATGAGCAGTTCTTC
CATQRAEGDEQFF
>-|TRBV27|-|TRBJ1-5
TGTGCCAGCAGTTGGGGGCCGGGGCAGCCCCAGCATTTT
CASSWGPGQPQHF